A selection of T cell receptor beta chains follows, all from one sample in a study of T cell repertoires in cytomegalovirus infection. TCRdb re-derived calls from the reads in MiXCR, one entry per CDR3 protein. The data contain fewer than 200,000 distinct CDR3 sequences, about 20% of them singletons. Input material: PBMCs. These receptors all come from a human donor in good health (CMV status not recorded). Some clones in this sample may be carry-over from other donors' samples. Both conserved end residues are part of each CDR3. Each record gives: clone size, V gene, J gene, D gene, CDR3 protein, CDR3 DNA. A D gene is named only where the DNA matches it firmly. The size of a clone is reported for some rows only, either as once, few or many, or as a class for expanded clones.

size: once
V: TRBV5-4
J: TRBJ2-5
D: TRBD1
CDR3: CASSTRQGGVQETQYF
DNA: TGTGCCAGCAGCACCAGACAGGGGGGGGTCCAAGAGACCCAGTACTTC

size: many
V: TRBV5-1
J: TRBJ1-1
D: TRBD1
CDR3: CASSPRQGMNTEAFF
DNA: TGCGCCAGCAGCCCCAGACAGGGCATGAACACTGAAGCTTTCTTT

size: .
V: TRBV6-2/TRBV6-3
J: TRBJ2-1
D: .
CDR3: CASSYSKAATRSYNEQFF
DNA: TGTGCCAGCAGTTACTCGAAGGCGGCTACTCGCTCCTACAATGAGCAGTTCTTC

size: .
V: TRBV4-3
J: TRBJ2-7
D: .
CDR3: CASSLALTSGAEQYF
DNA: TGCGCCAGCAGCCTAGCCCTTACGTCCGGAGCCGAGCAGTACTTC

size: .
V: TRBV2
J: TRBJ2-3
D: .
CDR3: CASSLSSADTQYF
DNA: TGTGCCAGCAGTCTCTCTAGTGCGGATACGCAGTATTTT

size: many
V: TRBV10-3
J: TRBJ2-4
D: TRBD2
CDR3: CAISESGLAGANIQYF
DNA: TGTGCCATCAGTGAGTCTGGACTAGCGGGAGCCAACATTCAGTACTTC

size: few
V: TRBV28
J: TRBJ2-1
D: TRBD2
CDR3: CASRKRLAKEDEQFF
DNA: TGTGCCAGCAGGAAGAGACTAGCGAAGGAGGATGAGCAGTTCTTC

size: .
V: TRBV4-3
J: TRBJ2-3
D: .
CDR3: CVSSQPGRTTDTQYF
DNA: TGCGTCAGCAGCCAACCGGGACGGACCACAGATACGCAGTATTTT

size: many
V: TRBV7-2
J: TRBJ2-1
D: .
CDR3: CASSFQSGTPTSFF
DNA: TGTGCCAGCAGCTTCCAGTCAGGAACCCCAACGTCGTTCTTC

size: many
V: TRBV7-2
J: TRBJ2-7
D: TRBD2
CDR3: CASSRLAGVGYEQYF
DNA: TGTGCCAGCAGCCGTCTAGCGGGAGTGGGATACGAGCAGTACTTC

size: few
V: TRBV7-8
J: TRBJ2-1
D: .
CDR3: CASSLGTGKYNEQFF
DNA: TGTGCCAGCAGCTTAGGGACGGGGAAGTACAATGAGCAGTTCTTC

size: few
V: TRBV5-1
J: TRBJ2-5
D: .
CDR3: CASSLDRTARETQYF
DNA: TGCGCCAGCAGCTTGGATCGGACGGCTCGGGAGACCCAGTACTTC

size: .
V: TRBV7-9
J: TRBJ2-1
D: TRBD1
CDR3: CASRKTGTGSNEQFF
DNA: TGTGCCAGCAGGAAGACCGGGACAGGGAGCAATGAGCAGTTCTTC

size: few
V: TRBV6-1
J: TRBJ2-1
D: .
CDR3: CASSEDRVVDEQFF
DNA: TGTGCCAGCAGTGAAGACAGGGTCGTGGATGAGCAGTTCTTC

size: .
V: TRBV6-5
J: TRBJ2-1
D: TRBD1
CDR3: CASSVDRARSYNEQFF
DNA: TGTGCCAGCAGTGTTGACAGGGCCCGCTCCTACAATGAGCAGTTCTTC

size: .
V: TRBV28
J: TRBJ2-1
D: .
CDR3: CASSLRGSYNEQFF
DNA: TGTGCCAGCAGCCTCAGGGGTAGCTACAATGAGCAGTTCTTC

size: .
V: TRBV7-3
J: TRBJ2-1
D: .
CDR3: CASSPRDRHNEQFF
DNA: TGTGCCAGCAGCCCCCGGGACCGACACAATGAGCAGTTCTTC

size: many
V: TRBV12-3/TRBV12-4
J: TRBJ1-4
D: .
CDR3: CASSDRFPEGELFF
DNA: TGTGCCAGCAGCGACAGGTTCCCCGAGGGGGAACTGTTTTTT

size: .
V: TRBV4-1
J: TRBJ2-7
D: TRBD2
CDR3: CASSHGGGEQYF
DNA: TGCGCCAGCAGCCATGGGGGGGGCGAGCAGTACTTC

size: many
V: TRBV12-3/TRBV12-4
J: TRBJ1-6
D: .
CDR3: CASSLSGYNSPLHF
DNA: TGTGCCAGCAGTTTATCAGGGTATAATTCACCCCTCCACTTT

size: few
V: TRBV28
J: TRBJ1-1
D: TRBD1
CDR3: CASSLLGDRGRNTEAFF
DNA: TGTGCCAGCAGTTTATTGGGTGACAGGGGCCGGAACACTGAAGCTTTCTTT

size: .
V: TRBV11-3
J: TRBJ2-7
D: .
CDR3: CASSGLRGDSEQYF
DNA: TGTGCCAGCAGCGGACTGAGAGGGGACTCCGAGCAGTACTTC

size: .
V: TRBV6-2/TRBV6-3
J: TRBJ1-3
D: .
CDR3: CASSWSGSGNTIYF
DNA: TGTGCCAGCAGCTGGAGTGGGTCTGGAAACACCATATATTTT

size: few
V: TRBV12-3/TRBV12-4
J: TRBJ1-5
D: .
CDR3: CASSTQGGANSNQPQHF
DNA: TGTGCCAGCAGTACCCAAGGTGGTGCTAATAGCAATCAGCCCCAGCATTTT

size: few
V: TRBV20-1
J: TRBJ2-1
D: .
CDR3: CSARDLRSPSYNEQFF
DNA: TGCAGTGCTAGAGATCTCCGGAGCCCCTCCTACAATGAGCAGTTCTTC

size: .
V: TRBV28
J: TRBJ2-1
D: .
CDR3: CASSLTKPGNEQFF
DNA: TGTGCCAGCAGTTTGACCAAACCCGGCAATGAGCAGTTCTTC

size: .
V: TRBV7-9
J: TRBJ2-1
D: TRBD2
CDR3: CASSAWREGNEQFF
DNA: TGTGCCAGCAGTGCGTGGCGGGAGGGTAATGAGCAGTTCTTC

size: .
V: TRBV18
J: TRBJ1-2
D: .
CDR3: CASSPEGGYGYTF
DNA: TGTGCCAGCTCACCTGAGGGGGGCTATGGCTACACCTTC

size: few
V: TRBV29-1
J: TRBJ2-1
D: .
CDR3: CSVARINNEQFF
DNA: TGCAGCGTTGCCCGTATTAACAATGAGCAGTTCTTC

size: .
V: TRBV6-2/TRBV6-3
J: TRBJ1-1
D: TRBD1
CDR3: CASSYNGQGAWDTEAFF
DNA: TGTGCCAGCAGTTACAACGGGCAGGGGGCTTGGGACACTGAAGCTTTCTTT

size: few
V: TRBV4-3
J: TRBJ1-2
D: .
CDR3: CASSQTSPGAFSGYTF
DNA: TGCGCCAGCAGCCAAACCTCGCCAGGGGCCTTTTCTGGCTACACCTTC

size: many
V: TRBV11-2
J: TRBJ2-3
D: TRBD2
CDR3: CASSLGTSGGAFGDTQYF
DNA: TGTGCCAGCAGCTTAGGGACTAGCGGGGGGGCCTTCGGAGATACGCAGTATTTT

size: .
V: TRBV7-3
J: TRBJ1-5
D: .
CDR3: CASSADRNQPQHF
DNA: TGTGCCAGCAGCGCGGACAGAAATCAGCCCCAGCATTTT

size: many
V: TRBV7-8
J: TRBJ2-2
D: .
CDR3: CASSASPGRVGTGELFF
DNA: TGTGCCAGCAGCGCATCCCCAGGACGGGTGGGCACCGGGGAGCTGTTTTTT

size: few
V: TRBV10-2
J: TRBJ1-5
D: .
CDR3: CASSASDGNQPQHF
DNA: TGCGCCAGCAGTGCCTCCGATGGCAATCAGCCCCAGCATTTT

size: few
V: TRBV5-1
J: TRBJ1-1
D: .
CDR3: CASSRETGWNTEAFF
DNA: TGCGCCAGCAGCCGGGAAACAGGGTGGAACACTGAAGCTTTCTTT

size: few
V: TRBV18
J: TRBJ2-7
D: .
CDR3: CASSPQNREQYF
DNA: TGTGCCAGCTCACCCCAGAATAGGGAGCAGTACTTC